The 24 T cell receptor beta chains listed next were all sequenced from one sample in a study of T cell repertoires in cytomegalovirus infection. TCRdb fed the reads into MiXCR, producing one record per CDR3 protein. The data show under 95,000 distinct CDR3 sequences, with more than 3% seen just once and approximately 20% held by the top ten. Material: PBMCs. The receptors shown here come from a human donor in good health (CMV status not recorded). Some clones in this sample may be carry-over from other donors' samples.

This clonotype was observed at least ten times. This rearrangement joins TRBV7-2 to TRBJ1-2; a weak D match, TRBD1 (5 bases). Trimming shortened V by 4 bases and J by 1 base, and 10 bases separated the two germline ends. CDR3 size: 14 residues. Germline CDR1 and CDR2: SGHTA and FQGNSA. In DNA, the CDR3 is TGTGCCAGCAGCTCGGGGACCCATAACTATGGCTACACCTTC. It yields the protein CASSSGTHNYGYTF.

This clonotype showed up many times. The chain carries TRBV7-3 and TRBJ1-2; no definite D call. Germline assignment: CDR1 SGHTA and CDR2 FQGTGA. The V gene lost 2 bases and the J gene lost 7 bases, with 11 bases spanning the gap. This CDR3 is built from 13 residues. CDR3 DNA: TGTGCCAGCAGCTTAGTGGGAATAGGTGGCTACACCTTC. Amino acids: CASSLVGIGGYTF.

This clonotype has a count of ten or more. The chain carries TRBV12-3 or TRBV12-4 and TRBJ2-7; unclear D gene. The CDR3 length is 12 residues. The V and J ends lost 5 bases and 3 bases respectively, with 8 bases between them. CDR3 region: CASSRNGYEQYF. The CDR3 DNA reads as TGTGCCAGCAGTCGAAATGGCTACGAGCAGTACTTC.

This clonotype was counted ten times or more. J is TRBJ2-6 and V is TRBV12-3 or TRBV12-4, with unresolved D. This CDR3 contains 15 residues. V was shortened by 1 base and J by 0 bases, with 4 bases between the two germline ends. CDR3 nucleotides: TGTGCCAGCAGTTTAGGTGCCTCTGGGGCCAACGTCCTGACTTTC. Its protein is CASSLGASGANVLTF.

This clonotype came up many times. This chain connects TRBV7-8 to TRBJ2-7; 12 bases fit TRBD1. J lost 2 bases, V lost 5 bases, and 4 bases had no gene match. Germline-derived CDR1 and CDR2 are SGHVS and FQNEAQ. The length of the CDR3 is 15 residues. CDR3 nucleotides: TGTGCCAGCAGCCCGGGACAGGGGGCCACCTACGAGCAGTACTTC. Translated: CASSPGQGATYEQYF.

Comment on this clonotype: A single base separates this from a much larger clone, so it may be a read error. The chain uses TRBV7-6 and TRBJ1-1; D gene uncertain. The ends were cut back, 4 bases at V and 1 base at J, with 7 bases in the middle. Germline V lookup: CDR1 SGHVS, CDR2 FNYEAQ. The CDR3 totals 13 residues. The CDR3 is CASSSDKNTEAFF. The CDR3 DNA reads TGTGCCAGCAGCTCAGATAAGAACACTGAAGCTTTCTTT.

Many counts were recorded for this clonotype. This chain links TRBV7-8 with TRBJ2-7; D is perhaps TRBD1 (6 bases). Germline lookup yields CDR1 SGHVS and CDR2 FQNEAQ. The CDR3 is made up of 15 amino acids. V lost 0 bases and J lost 0, with 9 bases in between. CDR3 loop: CASSLAAGASYEQYF. CDR3 bases: TGTGCCAGCAGCTTAGCGGCAGGGGCCTCCTACGAGCAGTACTTC.

This clonotype was seen ten or more times. The rearrangement joins TRBV6-2 or TRBV6-3 to TRBJ1-2, with D perhaps TRBD1 (5 bases). The V gene lost 2 bases and the J gene lost 6 bases, with 16 bases spanning the gap. This CDR3 is built from 15 residues. CDR1 and CDR2 (germline): MNHEY, SVGEGT. The CDR3 nucleotides read TGTGCCAGCAGTTACGGGGGTTGGGGCCACCATGGCTACACCTTC. This encodes CASSYGGWGHHGYTF.

At least ten counts were recorded for this clonotype. The chain uses TRBV7-2 and TRBJ2-3, with 9 nucleotides matching TRBD2. With 3 bases clipped from V and 4 bases from J, the junction kept 5 bases outside the gene matches. The CDR3 is 15 residues long. CDR1 is SGHTA, CDR2 FQGNSA, per germline. CDR3 sequence: CASSLRGRASDTQYF. CDR3 nucleotide sequence: TGTGCCAGCAGCTTGCGCGGGAGGGCATCAGATACGCAGTATTTT.

Many counts were recorded for this clonotype. The chain employs TRBV6-2 or TRBV6-3 and TRBJ2-1; TRBD2 matches at 16 bases. V lost 0 bases to trimming and J lost 0 bases; unmatched junction nucleotides: 2. The length of the CDR3 is 19 residues. Germline V CDR1 and CDR2: MNHEY, SVGEGT. CDR3 loop: CASSYSGTSGRASYNEQFF. The CDR3 bases are TGTGCCAGCAGTTACTCCGGGACTAGCGGGAGGGCCTCCTACAATGAGCAGTTCTTC.

This clonotype occurred many times. This CDR3 reads CASSSPGLPYEQYF. CDR3 DNA: TGTGCCAGCAGTTCCCCGGGACTACCCTACGAGCAGTACTTC. This chain connects TRBV27 to TRBJ2-7, with TRBD2 matching 7 bases. The CDR3 length is 14 residues. In germline, CDR1 is MNHEY, CDR2 SMNVEV (reference sequence). Trimming removed 4 bases from V and 2 bases from J; junction bases left unmatched: 5.

This clonotype was found many times. This rearrangement joins TRBV7-2 to TRBJ2-2, with a possible D match to TRBD2 (6 bases). The germline CDR1 and CDR2 sequences are SGHTA and FQGNSA. The CDR3 runs to 15 residues. Trimming shortened V by 2 bases and J by 5 bases, and 12 bases separated the two germline ends. The CDR3 coding sequence is TGTGCCAGCAGCTTATGGGAGGTCGGAACCGGGGAGCTGTTTTTT. Translating it yields CASSLWEVGTGELFF. The variable domain in full, completed from reference TRBV7-2 and TRBJ2-2, reads GAGVSQSPSNKVTEKGKDVELRCDPISGHTALYWYRQSLGQGLEFLIYFQGNSAPDKSGLPSDRFSAERTGGSVSTLTIQRTQQEDSAVYLCASSLWEVGTGELFFGEGSRLTVL.

The chain is built from TRBV11-2 and TRBJ2-1; 7 bases agree with TRBD1. After removal of 1 base from V and 0 bases from J, the junction contained 0 bases not matched to a gene. Germline CDR1 SGHAT, CDR2 FQNNGV. This CDR3 has 15 amino acids. The CDR3 here is CASSLGTGSYNEQFF. The CDR3 coding sequence is TGTGCCAGCAGCTTAGGGACAGGCTCCTACAATGAGCAGTTCTTC.

CDR3 bases: TGTGCCAGCAGCTTAGCGGGGAGTAACTACGAGCAGTACTTC. It codes for CASSLAGSNYEQYF. The chain combines TRBV7-8 with TRBJ2-7; possible D gene TRBD2, 5 bases. Between the trimmed V and J ends, which lost 0 bases and 3 bases, there was a span of 9 bases. The germline V gene encodes CDR1 SGHVS and CDR2 FQNEAQ. The CDR3 sequence is 14 residues long. Drawing the rest from reference TRBV7-8 and TRBJ2-7, the complete variable domain is GAGVSQSPRYKVAKRGQDVALRCDPISGHVSLFWYQQALGQGPEFLTYFQNEAQLDKSGLPSDRFFAERPEGSVSTLKIQRTQQEDSAVYLCASSLAGSNYEQYFGPGTRLTVT.

This clonotype was observed at least ten times. The genes are TRBV27 and TRBJ1-1; perhaps TRBD1 as D (5 bases). The CDR3 contains 12 residues. Germline V gene lookup returns CDR1 MNHEY and CDR2 SMNVEV (reference sequence). V shed 6 bases and J shed 10 bases, with 15 bases lying between them. Here the CDR3 DNA reads TGTGCCAGCAGATCCCGACAGTTTGCAGCTTTCTTT. Its translation is CASRSRQFAAFF.

This clonotype was counted many times. The CDR3 coding sequence is TGTGCCAGCAGCTTCCCCTCCAGCGGAAGATACAATGAGCAGTTCTTC. Amino acid sequence: CASSFPSSGRYNEQFF. This chain links TRBV7-3 with TRBJ2-1, with D perhaps TRBD2 (5 bases). CDR1 SGHTA and CDR2 FQGTGA come from the germline V gene. V was clipped by 3 bases and J by 4 bases, with 16 bases between them. The CDR3 runs to 16 residues.

This clonotype was seen many times. The chain combines TRBV7-9 with TRBJ2-3, with D possibly matching TRBD2 (6 bases). From germline, CDR1 is SEHNR and CDR2 FQNEAQ (reference sequence). The CDR3 covers 16 residues. Trimming took off 2 bases at V and 0 bases at J, with 12 bases between the two ends. CDR3 DNA: TGTGCCAGCAGCTTAATCCGGGACTTCAGCACAGATACGCAGTATTTT. This encodes CASSLIRDFSTDTQYF.

This clonotype was counted ten times or more. The chain carries TRBV4-1 and TRBJ2-1; TRBD2 aligns across 10 bases. The CDR3 is 18 residues long. CDR1 MGHRA and CDR2 YSYEKL come from the germline V gene. V shed 1 base and J 7 bases; nucleotides not matched to a gene: 13. The CDR3 loop reads CASSQGKSSGRALNEQFF. CDR3 sequence (DNA): TGCGCCAGCAGCCAAGGGAAATCCAGCGGGAGGGCCTTGAATGAGCAGTTCTTC.

Worth noting for this clonotype: This sequence may be a read error, since a much larger clone differs from it by one base. The missing conserved phenylalanine or tryptophan at the end of this CDR3 makes a read error likely. The V call is TRBV7-2, the J call TRBJ2-1; 12 nucleotides line up with TRBD2. Germline CDR1 and CDR2: SGHTA and FQGNSA. Germline trimming cut 6 bases from V and 6 bases from J; bases unmatched to any gene: 9. The CDR3 consists of 16 residues. CDR3 loop: CASSSPGLAGFNEQFY. The DNA of the CDR3 is TGTGCCAGCAGTTCACCGGGACTAGCGGGTTTCAATGAGCAGTTCTAC.

This clonotype occurred many times. The V gene is TRBV10-3, the J gene TRBJ2-2; either TRBD1 or TRBD2 may supply D (5 bases each). The germline V gene has CDR1 ENHRY and CDR2 SYGVKD. Trimming took off 6 bases at V and 9 bases at J, with 20 bases between the two ends. The CDR3 totals 15 residues. Here the CDR3 DNA reads TGTGCCATCAGGGACTCCGGGACCTTTAGCCGGGAGCTGTTTTTT. Amino acid sequence: CAIRDSGTFSRELFF.

CDR3 bases: TGTGCCAGCAGGCGCCGTGGGGTAGCGGGGGGGCTAGCAAATGAGCAGTTCTTC. Protein product: CASRRRGVAGGLANEQFF. The V and J genes are TRBV6-8 and TRBJ2-1; 11 bases match TRBD2. Germline CDR1 reads MNHGY; CDR2 reads SAAAGT. Germline trimming cut 6 bases from V and 7 bases from J; bases unmatched to any gene: 17. The CDR3 consists of 18 residues.

There are many counts of this clonotype. The V gene is TRBV7-6, the J gene TRBJ1-5; D gene uncertain. Germline loops: CDR1 SGHVS, CDR2 FNYEAQ. V lost 5 bases and J 2 bases, leaving 10 bases between the germline ends. This CDR3 is 14 amino acids long. In DNA, the CDR3 is TGTGCCAGCAGCCCCGGAGTAGGCAATCAGCCCCAGCATTTT. Amino acid sequence: CASSPGVGNQPQHF. Drawing the rest from reference TRBV7-6 and TRBJ1-5, the complete variable domain is GAGVSQSPRYKVTKRGQDVALRCDPISGHVSLYWYRQALGQGPEFLTYFNYEAQQDKSGLPNDRFSAERPEGSISTLTIQRTEQRDSAMYRCASSPGVGNQPQHFGDGTRLSIL.

At least ten counts were recorded for this clonotype. The J gene is TRBJ2-5, the V gene TRBV6-2 or TRBV6-3; the D is unclear. The CDR3 covers 12 residues. The V end was cut by 5 bases, the J end by 5 bases, with 9 bases between. Germline CDR1 is MNHEY and CDR2 is SVGEGT. CDR3 nucleotides: TGTGCCAGCAGTCCTACAGCGGAGACCCAGTACTTC. Residues: CASSPTAETQYF.

This clonotype was recorded at least ten times. This CDR3 is CASSYRRDTTEAFF. In DNA, the CDR3 is TGTGCCAGCAGTTACAGGCGGGATACAACTGAAGCTTTCTTT. This rearrangement joins TRBV6-6 to TRBJ1-1; no definite D call. The CDR3 sequence is 14 residues long. V lost 2 bases and J 5 bases, leaving 12 bases between the germline ends. From germline, CDR1 is MNHNY and CDR2 SVGAGI (reference sequence).